The TCR beta chain described here comes from a study of cytomegalovirus exposure and HLA in healthy donors. Study in general: The 120 validation repertoires used the same platform as the roughly 700 first-cohort repertoires (as reported by a later analysis). Regarding the study as a whole: Some public TCRs appeared in many individuals, while most sequences were rare. Clusters of TCRs from the first cohort tended to co-occur in the 110 or so validation repertoires (as a later analysis found).

Germline trimming cut 4 bases from V and 5 bases from J; bases unmatched to any gene: 10. CDR1 and CDR2 from the germline V gene are SGHNT and YYREEE (reference sequence). This CDR3 spans 15 amino acids. Sequencing was performed with immunoSEQ multiplex PCR; in TCRdb, only in-frame clones are kept and a portion is missing. The data hold 80,000 to 100,000 clones, with around nine tenths observed a single time. Among the roughly 120 subjects of the validation cohort, separate from the approximately 700-subject first cohort, were the donors. On this clone: The target antigen is unknown.

The sequenced sample consisted of PBMCs. The V call is TRBV5-4, the J call TRBJ1-1, with 8 bases lining up with TRBD1. The sequence was collected from a woman in her twenties or thirties in good health and CMV-seronegative. DNA of the CDR3: TGTGCCAGCAGCCCCAAGGACAGGGTGGGGACTGAAGCTTTCTTT. Protein product: CASSPKDRVGTEAFF.